Listed here are 2 T cell receptor beta chains from one sample, sequenced in a study of human T cells and chemical hapten exposure listed by TCRdb under 2021. Per the publication, the time point label means: patch test 3, about 24 weeks after DPC sensitization. Sample treatment or condition, as interpreted from the label and publication: therapeutic diphenylcyclopropenone sensitization with weekly scalp DPC. The library was produced with RACE. This sample was sequenced with a NextSeq 500. TCRdb reanalyzed the raw reads on its own, using fastp at Q25 for trimming and MiXCR for clone calling, and kept in-frame beta chains. Identical CDR3 proteins give one entry, which carries the most common genes and DNA. This sample gives 50,000 to 60,000 distinct CDR3 sequences in total; around 11% of them show up just once. The top ten hold roughly 2.4% of the sample. The sequencing used whole blood, collected in connection with sensitization to the hapten diphenylcyclopropenone (DPC). These receptors were taken from a man under 40 with alopecia areata. Some clones in this sample may be carry-over from other donors' samples.

This clonotype occurred a few times. The chain carries TRBV9 and TRBJ1-1; no definite D call. V was shortened by 3 bases and J by 3 bases, with 12 bases between the two germline ends. The CDR3 extends over 14 amino acids. Germline CDR1 is SGDLS and CDR2 is YYNGEE. Written as DNA, the CDR3 is TGTGCCAGCAGCGATCGGACTTCGGACACTGAAGCTTTCTTT. Protein sequence: CASSDRTSDTEAFF. The variable domain in full, completed from reference TRBV9 and TRBJ1-1, reads DSGVTQTPKHLITATGQRVTLRCSPRSGDLSVYWYQQSLDQGLQFLIQYYNGEERAKGNILERFSAQQFPDLHSELNLSSLELGDSALYFCASSDRTSDTEAFFGQGTRLTVV.

The chain combines TRBV29-1 with TRBJ2-5; 9 positions match TRBD1. Germline V gene sequence: CDR1 SQVTM, CDR2 ANQGSEA. This CDR3 is built from 13 residues. V lost 7 bases to trimming and J lost 2 bases; unmatched junction nucleotides: 5. CDR3 DNA sequence: TGCAGCGCAGGGGGGACAGGGCAAGAGACCCAGTACTTC. It yields the protein CSAGGTGQETQYF.